Presented here are 22 T cell receptor beta chains from one specimen sequenced in a study of blood T cell repertoires in COVID-19. The data were produced by immunoSEQ multiplex PCR, yet TCRdb's version contains in-frame clones alone and is incomplete. The profile shows approximately 230,000 clones, about 86% of them singletons. Sample: PBMCs or T cells enriched from blood (not recorded which). These TCRs come from a woman aged 45-65 years with acute COVID-19.

This chain joins TRBV9 and TRBJ2-2, with TRBD1 matching 9 bases. This CDR3 region has 15 residues. Per germline, CDR1 SGDLS and CDR2 YYNGEE. Germline trimming cut 6 bases from V and 5 bases from J; bases unmatched to any gene: 8. The CDR3 bases are TGTGCCAGCACTAAAGGGACAGGGAATACCGGGGAGCTGTTTTTT. Its translation is CASTKGTGNTGELFF. The full variable domain, with the rest looked up from reference TRBV9 and TRBJ2-2, is DSGVTQTPKHLITATGQRVTLRCSPRSGDLSVYWYQQSLDQGLQFLIQYYNGEERAKGNILERFSAQQFPDLHSELNLSSLELGDSALYFCASTKGTGNTGELFFGEGSRLTVL.

This clone was detected only once. The chain has TRBV6-6 and TRBJ2-1; 11 bases agree with TRBD1. The germline V gene has CDR1 MNHNY and CDR2 SVGAGI (reference sequence). This CDR3 comprises 14 residues. The ends lost 8 bases at V and 7 bases at J; junction bases unmatched: 7. CDR3 in amino acids: CASRDRGGGNEQFF. DNA of the CDR3: TGTGCCAGCCGGGACAGGGGGGGCGGAAATGAGCAGTTCTTC.

This chain joins TRBV4-2 and TRBJ1-4; a weak D match, TRBD1 (5 bases). The germline V gene has CDR1 LGHNA and CDR2 YNFKEQ. The CDR3 extends over 15 amino acids. Trimming cost V 0 bases and J 13 bases, with 18 bases left between them. The CDR3 nucleotides are TGTGCCAGCAGCCAAGATTTGAAGGGGTCGTCAGGACTGTTTTTT. It specifies CASSQDLKGSSGLFF.

The CDR3 spells CASSLTGGTSGTNEQFF. Written as DNA, the CDR3 is TGTGCCAGCAGCTTAACGGGCGGTACTAGCGGGACAAATGAGCAGTTCTTC. The chain uses TRBV7-3 and TRBJ2-1; TRBD2 agrees at 10 bases. CDR3 length: 17 residues. J gave up 7 bases and V 0 bases, and 9 bases lay outside the gene matches. Germline V gene lookup returns CDR1 SGHTA and CDR2 FQGTGA.

V is TRBV3-1 (or the pseudogene TRBV3-2) and J is TRBJ2-7; 9 nucleotides align to TRBD1. The CDR3 length is 15 residues. Unmatched junction bases numbered 7, after V lost 0 bases and J lost 7 bases. Germline CDR1 is LGHDT and CDR2 is YNNKEL (reference sequence). CDR3 loop: CASSQDLNRGQEQYF. The CDR3 bases are TGTGCCAGCAGCCAAGATCTTAACAGGGGGCAAGAGCAGTACTTC.

The V call is TRBV7-2, the J call TRBJ1-2, with TRBD1 identical over 7 bases. Trimming at V came to 6 bases and at J to 8 bases, leaving 9 bases not matched to a gene. CDR1 is SGHTA, CDR2 FQGNSA, per germline. The CDR3 runs 13 residues. Here the CDR3 reads CASRPGGSYGYTF. In nucleotides, the CDR3 is TGTGCCAGCAGGCCAGGGGGTTCATACGGCTACACCTTC.

The chain combines TRBV4-1 with TRBJ1-2, with D perhaps TRBD1 (6 bases). Trimming removed 1 base from V and 0 bases from J, with 9 bases in between. The CDR3 spans 15 residues. Germline loops: CDR1 MGHRA, CDR2 YSYEKL. This CDR3 reads CASSQGGLANYGYTF. The CDR3 coding sequence is TGCGCCAGCAGCCAAGGGGGGCTAGCTAACTATGGCTACACCTTC.

The chain employs TRBV6-1 and TRBJ1-3; D possibly corresponds to TRBD1 (6 bases). Deletions cut 1 base from V and 12 bases from J, with 16 bases between. Germline CDR1 reads MNHNS; CDR2 reads SASEGT. The CDR3 totals 14 residues. CDR3: CASSEGGVRGIIYF. CDR3 nucleotides: TGTGCCAGCAGTGAAGGAGGGGTGAGGGGGATCATATATTTT.

This clone occurred many times. The chain joins TRBV19 to TRBJ1-1; tentative D call: TRBD1 (5 bases). Per germline, CDR1 LNHDA and CDR2 SQIVND (reference sequence). The CDR3 covers 15 residues. Trimming cost V 6 bases and J 0 bases, with 14 bases left between them. This chain's CDR3 is CASRLRGGMNTEAFF. The CDR3 DNA reads as TGTGCCAGTAGACTCCGTGGGGGGATGAACACTGAAGCTTTCTTT.

The J gene is TRBJ1-6, the V gene TRBV2; D remains ambiguous. V was clipped by 1 base and J by 5 bases, with 9 bases between them. CDR1 is SNHLY and CDR2 is FYNNEI in the germline V gene. This CDR3 comprises 15 residues. The CDR3 is CASSEGSVDNSPLHF. The CDR3 nucleotides read TGTGCCAGCAGTGAAGGATCGGTAGATAATTCACCCCTCCACTTT.

The rearrangement links TRBV28 to TRBJ1-2; 7 bases fit TRBD1. Losses at the gene ends were 4 bases for V and 7 bases for J; bases not matched to a gene: 12. Germline V gene data show CDR1 as MDHEN and CDR2 as SYDVKM. The CDR3 runs to 15 residues. The CDR3 DNA reads TGTGCCAGCAGTTCATCACCGACAGGGCAGAGTGGCTACACCTTC. Its protein product is CASSSSPTGQSGYTF.

The chain joins TRBV27 to TRBJ2-3; D may be TRBD2 (6 bases). The CDR3 runs 14 residues. V lost 5 bases and J lost 2, with 11 bases in between. Germline V gene data show CDR1 as MNHEY and CDR2 as SMNVEV (reference sequence). The CDR3 here is CASSPWEDTDTQYF. In nucleotides, the CDR3 is TGTGCCAGCAGTCCCTGGGAGGACACAGATACGCAGTATTTT.

V gene TRBV30 combines with J gene TRBJ2-5; D possibly corresponds to TRBD2 (5 bases). This CDR3 is built from 17 residues. V lost 3 bases and J 4 bases, leaving 24 bases between the germline ends. Germline V gene sequence: CDR1 GTSNPN, CDR2 SVGIG (reference sequence). CDR3 in amino acids: CAWRLHGGTLLRETQYF. CDR3 nucleotides: TGTGCCTGGAGGCTCCACGGAGGAACCCTCCTTCGAGAGACCCAGTACTTC.

This clone was found once. V usage is TRBV12-5 and J usage is TRBJ2-3; no clear D gene. This CDR3 is 11 amino acids long. The V gene's germline CDR1 is LGHNT and CDR2 FRNRAP. V lost 2 bases to trimming and J lost 5 bases, with 2 bases between them. In DNA, the CDR3 is TGTGCTAGTGGTTTGCAAGATACGCAGTATTTT. Translated: CASGLQDTQYF.

The rearrangement joins TRBV2 to TRBJ1-1, with D possibly being TRBD1 (5 bases). The V gene lost 2 bases and the J gene lost 4 bases, with 8 bases spanning the gap. Per germline, CDR1 SNHLY and CDR2 FYNNEI. The CDR3 contains 13 residues. For the CDR3, the DNA is TGTGCCAGCAGTGAACAGGGCAGCACTGAAGCTTTCTTT. This gives the protein CASSEQGSTEAFF. The whole variable domain, remainder taken from reference TRBV2 and TRBJ1-1, is EPEVTQTPSHQVTQMGQEVILRCVPISNHLYFYWYRQILGQKVEFLVSFYNNEISEKSEIFDDQFSVERPDGSNFTLKIRSTKLEDSAMYFCASSEQGSTEAFFGQGTRLTVV.

The chain has TRBV30 and TRBJ1-2; 9 bases fit TRBD1. The germline V gene has CDR1 GTSNPN and CDR2 SVGIG (reference sequence). V shed 3 bases, J shed 0 bases, and the junction held 8 bases outside the gene matches. The CDR3 is 16 residues long. CDR3 DNA sequence: TGTGCCTGGAGCGCCGGGACAGGGAACACTAACTATGGCTACACCTTC. It translates to CAWSAGTGNTNYGYTF.

This chain joins TRBV4-3 and TRBJ1-6; D perhaps matches TRBD1 (5 bases). V lost 1 base and J lost 6, with 13 bases in between. The CDR3 consists of 16 residues. Germline V gene data show CDR1 as LGHNA and CDR2 as YSLEER. The CDR3 region is CASSQVGGGSNSPLHF. CDR3 nucleotides: TGCGCCAGCAGCCAAGTCGGGGGGGGTTCTAATTCACCCCTCCACTTT.

This chain uses TRBV28 with TRBJ1-4; a possible D gene is TRBD1 (5 bases). V lost 8 bases, J lost 7 bases, and 20 bases lay in between. The germline gives CDR1 MDHEN, CDR2 SYDVKM. The CDR3 contains 15 residues. CDR3 DNA sequence: TGTGCCAGCGCCAGCCCGCGGGGGGGGTTTGAAAAACTGTTTTTT. It encodes CASASPRGGFEKLFF.

A few counts support this clone. The J gene is TRBJ2-7, the V gene TRBV6-2 or TRBV6-3; 8 bases are a match to TRBD1. V dropped 5 bases and J dropped 4; count of bases not matched to a gene: 7. The germline gives CDR1 MNHEY, CDR2 SVGEGT. The CDR3 totals 14 residues. This CDR3 is CASSQGAESYEQYF. The CDR3 nucleotides read TGTGCCAGCAGTCAGGGGGCAGAGAGTTACGAGCAGTACTTC.

This clone was observed a single time. The V gene is TRBV2, the J gene TRBJ2-3; D may be TRBD2 (6 bases). This CDR3 comprises 14 residues. Trimming took 8 bases from V and 3 from J, leaving 15 bases between them. Germline V CDR1 and CDR2: SNHLY, FYNNEI. The CDR3 is CASQVGGWTDTQYF. CDR3 bases: TGTGCCAGCCAGGTTGGAGGGTGGACAGATACGCAGTATTTT.

The chain carries TRBV7-5 and TRBJ2-7; the listed D gene, TRBD2, was not tested against the DNA. TRBV7-5 corresponds to a pseudogene. CDR3 size: 17 residues. The CDR3 reads CARSLRGAGGLPDEQYF. CDR3 nucleotides: TGTGCCAGAAGCTTAAGAGGAGCGGGAGGGCTTCCCGACGAGCAGTACTTC.

The chain recombines TRBV19 with TRBJ2-4; TRBD1 aligns across 7 bases. This CDR3 is built from 13 residues. V trimming: 6 bases; J trimming: 6 bases; junction bases outside the gene matches: 5. Germline V gene sequence: CDR1 LNHDA, CDR2 SQIVND (reference sequence). The CDR3 sequence: CASSLGQLNIQYF. Written as DNA, the CDR3 is TGTGCCAGTAGCCTGGGACAGCTAAACATTCAGTACTTC.